This T cell receptor (beta chain) was retrieved from a study of blood T cell repertoires in COVID-19. In the study overall: PBMCs, B-cell-depleted T cells, or T cells provided the cDNA or gDNA that made up the material.

While infection was still active, Seattle patients were enrolled and then followed longitudinally. V lost 0 bases and J lost 1, with 7 bases in between. This CDR3 spans 14 amino acids. Germline values: CDR1 MNHEY, CDR2 SVGAGI. Here immunoSEQ multiplex PCR was the method, and the copy in TCRdb shows in-frame clones only, minus some. The table has 150,000 to 250,000 clones, about 76% seen once. The sample consisted of peripheral blood. The receptor's source is a woman between 35 and 50 years old with COVID-19, enrolled during active disease. The chain is built from TRBV6-5 and TRBJ2-7; no firm D call. The CDR3 reads CASSYSGKSYEQYF. CDR3 sequence (DNA): TGTGCCAGCAGTTACTCCGGTAAATCCTACGAGCAGTACTTC.